This T cell receptor beta chain was observed in a study of T cells after posttransplantation cyclophosphamide. Findings and caveats of the study: Recipient CMV seropositivity and CMV reactivation strongly tracked TRB clonality.

Per germline, CDR1 MNHNS and CDR2 SASEGT. The CDR3 totals 12 residues. V gave up 4 bases and J gave up 11 bases, with 14 bases separating them. This clone was observed at least ten times. As yet, its antigen is unknown. Profiling relied on immunoSEQ multiplex PCR, and the TCRdb table lists in-frame clones only, not all of them. Observed in the sample are 20,000 to 25,000 clones, none of them singletons. The chain links TRBV6-1 to TRBJ1-1; D gene unclear. The TCR originated in a woman aged 55-75 years in good health, CMV-negative, and a related stem cell transplant donor. Sequencing was done on a sample of PBMCs. The CDR3 protein is CASSVGGIGAFF. The CDR3 DNA reads TGTGCCAGCAGTGTGGGAGGGATTGGTGCTTTCTTT.